This T cell receptor (beta chain) comes out of a study of T cell changes during pregnancy in multiple sclerosis. The CDR3 contains 14 residues. Germline V gene data show CDR1 as SGHVS and CDR2 as FNYEAQ. Profiling relied on immunoSEQ multiplex PCR, and the TCRdb table lists in-frame clones only, not all of them. Of tens of thousands of clones listed, around 94% were seen once; the top ten hold 0.7% to 0.95%. Turning to this clone: The junction does not match germline at one end; this may be a read error.

V is TRBV7-6 and J is TRBJ2-1; TRBD2 agrees at 13 bases. The receptor's source is a female donor with multiple sclerosis, enrolled in a pregnancy study. Source: peripheral blood, taken in the third trimester of pregnancy. For the CDR3, the DNA is TGTGCCAGCAGCCCAGCTGGACTAGCGGGAGCCCTTGTCTTC. This sequence encodes CASSPAGLAGALVF.